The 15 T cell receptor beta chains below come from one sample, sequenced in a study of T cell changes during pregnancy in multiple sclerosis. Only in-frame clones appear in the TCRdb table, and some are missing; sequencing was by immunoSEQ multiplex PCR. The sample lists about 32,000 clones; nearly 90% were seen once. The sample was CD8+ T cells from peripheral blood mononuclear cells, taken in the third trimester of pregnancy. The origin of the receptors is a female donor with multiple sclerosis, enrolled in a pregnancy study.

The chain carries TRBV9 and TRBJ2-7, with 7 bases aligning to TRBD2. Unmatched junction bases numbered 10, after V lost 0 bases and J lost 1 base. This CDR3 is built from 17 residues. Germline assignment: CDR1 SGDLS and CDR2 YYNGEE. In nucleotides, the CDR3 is TGTGCCAGCAGCGTAGACTTTTCGGCTAGCGGTTCCTACGAGCAGTACTTC. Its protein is CASSVDFSASGSYEQYF. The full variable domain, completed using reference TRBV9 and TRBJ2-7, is DSGVTQTPKHLITATGQRVTLRCSPRSGDLSVYWYQQSLDQGLQFLIQYYNGEERAKGNILERFSAQQFPDLHSELNLSSLELGDSALYFCASSVDFSASGSYEQYFGPGTRLTVT.

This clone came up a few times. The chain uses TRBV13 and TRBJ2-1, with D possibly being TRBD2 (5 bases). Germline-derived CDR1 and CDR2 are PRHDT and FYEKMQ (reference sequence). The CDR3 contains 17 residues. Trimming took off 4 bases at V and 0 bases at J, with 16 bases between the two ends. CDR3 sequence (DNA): TGTGCCAGCAGCTCTTATTTTACGGGAAGCTCCTACAATGAGCAGTTCTTC. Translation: CASSSYFTGSSYNEQFF.

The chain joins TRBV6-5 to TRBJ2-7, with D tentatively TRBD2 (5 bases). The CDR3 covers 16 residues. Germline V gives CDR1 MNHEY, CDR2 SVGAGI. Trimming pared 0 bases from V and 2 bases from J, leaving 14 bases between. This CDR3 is CASSYSMGDRAYEQYF. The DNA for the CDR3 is TGTGCCAGCAGTTACTCGATGGGAGATCGGGCCTACGAGCAGTACTTC.

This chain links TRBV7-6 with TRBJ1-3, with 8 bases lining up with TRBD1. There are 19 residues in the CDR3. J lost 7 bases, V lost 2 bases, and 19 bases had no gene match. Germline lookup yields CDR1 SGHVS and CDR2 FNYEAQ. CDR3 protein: CASSLTYTGGRQGINTIYF. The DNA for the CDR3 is TGTGCCAGCAGCTTAACGTACACCGGGGGAAGACAGGGGATCAACACCATATATTTT.

The CDR3 protein is CASSEDRRGVYNYEQYF. The CDR3 DNA sequence: TGTGCCAGCAGTGAGGACCGACGGGGGGTCTACAACTACGAGCAGTACTTC. This rearrangement joins TRBV6-1 to TRBJ2-7, with 7 bases aligning to TRBD2. This CDR3 has 17 residues. Germline V gives CDR1 MNHNS, CDR2 SASEGT. J lost 3 bases, V lost 3 bases, and 14 bases had no gene match.

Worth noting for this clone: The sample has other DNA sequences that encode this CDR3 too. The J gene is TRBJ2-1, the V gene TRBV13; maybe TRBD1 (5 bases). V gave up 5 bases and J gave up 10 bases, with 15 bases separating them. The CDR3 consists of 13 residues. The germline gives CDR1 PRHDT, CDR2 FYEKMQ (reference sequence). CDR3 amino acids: CASSQTATREQFF. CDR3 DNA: TGTGCCAGCAGCCAGACAGCGACGCGGGAGCAGTTCTTC.

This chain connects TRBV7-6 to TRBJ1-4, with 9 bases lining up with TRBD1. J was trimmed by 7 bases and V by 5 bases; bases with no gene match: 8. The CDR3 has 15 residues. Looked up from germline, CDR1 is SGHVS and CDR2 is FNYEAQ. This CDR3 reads CASSTYRTGVEKLFF. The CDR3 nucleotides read TGTGCCAGCAGCACTTATAGGACAGGGGTTGAAAAACTGTTTTTT. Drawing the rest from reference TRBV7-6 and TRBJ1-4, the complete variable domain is GAGVSQSPRYKVTKRGQDVALRCDPISGHVSLYWYRQALGQGPEFLTYFNYEAQQDKSGLPNDRFSAERPEGSISTLTIQRTEQRDSAMYRCASSTYRTGVEKLFFGSGTQLSVL.

CDR3 sequence reads: CASRGAGGELFF. The CDR3 DNA sequence: TGTGCCAGCCGGGGGGCCGGCGGGGAGCTGTTTTTT. The rearrangement joins TRBV7-9 to TRBJ2-2, with D tentatively TRBD2 (7 bases). There are 12 residues in the CDR3. Between the trimmed V and J ends, which lost 8 bases and 7 bases, there was a span of 11 bases. Germline loops: CDR1 SEHNR, CDR2 FQNEAQ (reference sequence).

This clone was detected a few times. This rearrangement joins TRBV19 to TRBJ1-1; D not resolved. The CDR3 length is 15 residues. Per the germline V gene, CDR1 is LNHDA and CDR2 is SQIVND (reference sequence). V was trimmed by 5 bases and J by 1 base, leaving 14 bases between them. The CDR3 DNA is TGTGCCAGTAGTGTTAAGTTCGGGAGGAACACTGAAGCTTTCTTT. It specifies CASSVKFGRNTEAFF.

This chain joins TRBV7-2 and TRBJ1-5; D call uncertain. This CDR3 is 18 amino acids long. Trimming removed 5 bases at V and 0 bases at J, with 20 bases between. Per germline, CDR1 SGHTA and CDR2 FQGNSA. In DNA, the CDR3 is TGTGCCAGCAGCCATCTCCCTCAGCGGGCTTATAGCAATCAGCCCCAGCATTTT. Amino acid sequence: CASSHLPQRAYSNQPQHF.

CDR3 loop: CASSPPPSSGRTSYEQYF. CDR3 nucleotide sequence: TGTGCCAGCAGCCCCCCCCCGAGTAGCGGGAGGACGTCCTACGAGCAGTACTTC. This sequence joins TRBV7-2 and TRBJ2-7; 10 positions agree with TRBD2. Germline assignment: CDR1 SGHTA and CDR2 FQGNSA. V lost 5 bases, J lost 1 base, and 14 bases stayed unmatched. There are 18 residues in the CDR3.

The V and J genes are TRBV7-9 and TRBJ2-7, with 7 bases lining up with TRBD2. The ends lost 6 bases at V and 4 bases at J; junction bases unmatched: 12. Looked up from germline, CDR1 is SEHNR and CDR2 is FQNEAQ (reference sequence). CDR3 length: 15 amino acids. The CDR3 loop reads CASRPAGGSTYEQYF. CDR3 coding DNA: TGTGCCAGCAGACCGGCGGGCGGGAGTACGTACGAGCAGTACTTC.

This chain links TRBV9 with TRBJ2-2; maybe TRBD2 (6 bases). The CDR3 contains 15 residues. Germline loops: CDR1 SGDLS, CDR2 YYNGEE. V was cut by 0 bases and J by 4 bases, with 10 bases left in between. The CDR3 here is CASSVDVGGTGELFF. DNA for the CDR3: TGTGCCAGCAGCGTAGATGTGGGGGGCACCGGGGAGCTGTTTTTT. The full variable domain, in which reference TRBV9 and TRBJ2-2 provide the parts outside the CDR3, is DSGVTQTPKHLITATGQRVTLRCSPRSGDLSVYWYQQSLDQGLQFLIQYYNGEERAKGNILERFSAQQFPDLHSELNLSSLELGDSALYFCASSVDVGGTGELFFGEGSRLTVL.

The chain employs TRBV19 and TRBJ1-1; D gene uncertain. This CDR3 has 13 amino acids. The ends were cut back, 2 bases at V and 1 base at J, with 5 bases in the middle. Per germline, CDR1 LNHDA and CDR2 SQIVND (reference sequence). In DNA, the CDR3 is TGTGCCAGTAGTATAACAAGGAACACTGAAGCTTTCTTT. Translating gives CASSITRNTEAFF.

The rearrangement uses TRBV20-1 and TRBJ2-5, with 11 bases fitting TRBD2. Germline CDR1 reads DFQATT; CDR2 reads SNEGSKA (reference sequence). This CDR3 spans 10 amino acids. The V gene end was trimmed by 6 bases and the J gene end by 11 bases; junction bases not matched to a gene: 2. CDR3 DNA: TGCAGTGCCCTAGCGGGGGGTCAGTACTTC. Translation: CSALAGGQYF.